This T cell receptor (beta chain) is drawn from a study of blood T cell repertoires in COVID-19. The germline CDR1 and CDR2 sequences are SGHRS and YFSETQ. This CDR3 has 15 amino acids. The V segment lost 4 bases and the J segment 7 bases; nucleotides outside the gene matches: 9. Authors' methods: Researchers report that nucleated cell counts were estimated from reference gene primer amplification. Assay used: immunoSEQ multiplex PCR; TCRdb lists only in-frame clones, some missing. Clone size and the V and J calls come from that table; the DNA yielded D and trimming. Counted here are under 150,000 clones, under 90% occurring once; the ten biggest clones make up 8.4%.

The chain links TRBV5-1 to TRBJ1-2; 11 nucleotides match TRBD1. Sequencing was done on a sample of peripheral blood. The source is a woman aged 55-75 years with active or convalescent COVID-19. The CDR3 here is CASSRDGQGASGYTF. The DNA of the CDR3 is TGCGCCAGCAGCCGCGATGGACAGGGGGCGAGTGGCTACACCTTC. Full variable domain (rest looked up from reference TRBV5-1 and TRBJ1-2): KAGVTQTPRYLIKTRGQQVTLSCSPISGHRSVSWYQQTPGQGLQFLFEYFSETQRNKGNFPGRFSGRQFSNSRSEMNVSTLELGDSALYLCASSRDGQGASGYTFGSGTRLTVV.